One and the same sample provided the 23 T cell receptor beta chains below, sequenced in a study of stem cell transplantation in POMP-related autoinflammatory disease. Sequencing used immunoSEQ multiplex PCR; TCRdb keeps in-frame clones, though not all of them. The repertoire has some 70,000 clones, about nine tenths of them found once; the top ten carry around 0.66%. Sequencing used CD4+ T cells from PBMCs, obtained after stem cell transplantation. The origin of the receptors is a human patient with POMP-related autoinflammation and immune dysregulation (PRAID). The T cells may partly be graft donor cells.

A word on this clone: At one boundary the junction diverges from the germline segment, which might be a read error. The rearrangement uses TRBV11-2 and TRBJ2-3; 7 positions match TRBD2. Germline-derived CDR1 and CDR2 are SGHAT and FQNNGV. The CDR3 spans 18 residues. DNA of the CDR3: TGTGCCAGCAGTTTAGACCAGGCGCTGGGAGGGTGGGCGGATACGCAGTATTTT. Amino acid sequence: CASSLDQALGGWADTQYF.

V usage is TRBV10-3 and J usage is TRBJ1-6; D gene ambiguous. Trimming left V 11 bases short and J 9 bases short, with 20 bases between. Germline CDR1 ENHRY, CDR2 SYGVKD. The CDR3 contains 14 residues. The CDR3 nucleotides read TGTGCCGCCTTTACCCCGCAGTTGGGTTCACCCCTCCACTTT. It translates to CAAFTPQLGSPLHF.

CDR3 sequence: CASQRGHQAVNTIYF. CDR3 nucleotide sequence: TGTGCCAGCCAGCGAGGGCACCAGGCAGTAAACACCATATATTTT. V and J are TRBV6-5 and TRBJ1-3, with D uncertain. CDR1 and CDR2 (germline): MNHEY, SVGAGI. The V end was cut by 8 bases, the J end by 6 bases, with 20 bases between. The CDR3 contains 15 residues.

The chain has TRBV9 and TRBJ2-5; the D is unclear. Trimming took 4 bases from V and 5 from J, leaving 15 bases between them. The CDR3 spans 14 residues. The germline gives CDR1 SGDLS, CDR2 YYNGEE. For the CDR3, the DNA is TGTGCCAGCAGCCCGAACAATTTTATGGAGACCCAGTACTTC. Translation: CASSPNNFMETQYF.

This chain links TRBV4-1 with TRBJ1-4; D might be TRBD1 (6 bases). V shed 5 bases and J shed 2 bases, with 15 bases lying between them. The CDR3 totals 16 residues. Germline V gene lookup returns CDR1 MGHRA and CDR2 YSYEKL. DNA of the CDR3: TGCGCCAGCAGCAAGATTGGGACATCTACTAATGAAAAACTGTTTTTT. Its protein is CASSKIGTSTNEKLFF.

The chain recombines TRBV5-1 with TRBJ2-7; TRBD1 matches at 9 bases. J lost 3 bases, V lost 4 bases, and 5 bases had no gene match. The CDR3 has 14 residues. Looked up from germline, CDR1 is SGHRS and CDR2 is YFSETQ. The CDR3 DNA follows: TGCGCCAGCAGCCCCCGGGACAGGGTCTACGAGCAGTACGTC. Translating gives CASSPRDRVYEQYV.

The CDR3: CASSLAGANVLTF. CDR3 DNA sequence: TGTGCCAGCAGCTTAGCTGGGGCCAACGTCCTGACTTTC. The chain recombines TRBV11-2 with TRBJ2-6; D gene uncertain. CDR1 SGHAT and CDR2 FQNNGV come from the germline V gene. CDR3 length equals 13 residues. Trimming took 1 base from V and 2 from J, leaving 0 bases between them. Full variable domain (missing parts from reference TRBV11-2 and TRBJ2-6): EAGVAQSPRYKIIEKRQSVAFWCNPISGHATLYWYQQILGQGPKLLIQFQNNGVVDDSQLPKDRFSAERLKGVDSTLKIQPAKLEDSAVYLCASSLAGANVLTFGAGSRLTVL.

The chain combines TRBV5-1 with TRBJ2-7; no firm D call. The CDR3 has 18 residues. Trimming took 0 bases from V and 0 from J, leaving 19 bases between them. CDR1 and CDR2 (germline): SGHRS, YFSETQ. This CDR3 is CASSLGRGNLDPSYEQYF. DNA for the CDR3: TGCGCCAGCAGCTTGGGGCGCGGAAACCTGGACCCCTCCTACGAGCAGTACTTC.

The V gene is TRBV25-1, the J gene TRBJ2-3; D assignment may be TRBD1 or TRBD2 (7 bases each). The CDR3 extends over 16 amino acids. Germline V gene sequence: CDR1 MGHDK, CDR2 SYGVNS. Trimming removed 3 bases from V and 2 bases from J, with 15 bases in between. The CDR3 sequence: CASSDPRGGVTDTQYF. The CDR3, as DNA: TGTGCCAGCAGTGATCCCAGGGGGGGGGTCACAGATACGCAGTATTTT.

The chain recombines TRBV2 with TRBJ2-1, with D possibly matching TRBD2 (6 bases). Trimming took 11 bases from V and 2 from J, leaving 10 bases between them. Germline lookup yields CDR1 SNHLY and CDR2 FYNNEI. The CDR3 consists of 12 residues. The CDR3 DNA reads TGTGCCGGACTACGGGCCTACAATGAGCAGTTCTTC. The encoded protein is CAGLRAYNEQFF.

The chain has TRBV19 and TRBJ1-2; 7 bases are shared with TRBD1. This CDR3 region has 13 residues. V was clipped by 6 bases and J by 4 bases; unmatched bases: 5. Germline CDR1 reads LNHDA; CDR2 reads SQIVND (reference sequence). In DNA, the CDR3 is TGTGCCAGTAGCCGAGGACAGGTCTATGGCTACACCTTC. This codes for CASSRGQVYGYTF.

This clone was seen a single time. The J gene is TRBJ2-5, the V gene TRBV5-5; 7 bases fit TRBD2. This CDR3 region has 17 residues. V was clipped by 1 base and J by 4 bases; unmatched bases: 13. CDR1 and CDR2 from the germline V gene are SGHKS and YYEKEE (reference sequence). CDR3 DNA: TGTGCCAGCAGCTTGTCCCGGGGGAGGGTGACAGCAGAGACCCAGTACTTC. As protein: CASSLSRGRVTAETQYF. The variable domain in full, with the rest retrieved from reference TRBV5-5 and TRBJ2-5, is DAGVTQSPTHLIKTRGQQVTLRCSPISGHKSVSWYQQVLGQGPQFIFQYYEKEERGRGNFPDRFSARQFPNYSSELNVNALLLGDSALYLCASSLSRGRVTAETQYFGPGTRLLVL.

V gene TRBV5-4 combines with J gene TRBJ2-2; D is unclear. Germline V gives CDR1 SGHNT, CDR2 YYREEE (reference sequence). V was pared by 7 bases and J by 0 bases, with 7 bases between. The CDR3 has 13 residues. In DNA, the CDR3 is TGTGCCAGCGCACACGCGAACACCGGGGAGCTGTTTTTT. Protein sequence: CASAHANTGELFF.

J is TRBJ2-1 and V is TRBV28, with TRBD1 matching 8 bases. CDR3 length: 13 residues. The ends lost 3 bases at V and 9 bases at J; junction bases unmatched: 4. Germline values: CDR1 MDHEN, CDR2 SYDVKM. This CDR3 reads CASSFGTGTEQFF. For the CDR3, the DNA is TGTGCCAGCAGTTTCGGGACAGGCACTGAGCAGTTCTTC. Variable domain in full (rest from reference TRBV28 and TRBJ2-1): DVKVTQSSRYLVKRTGEKVFLECVQDMDHENMFWYRQDPGLGLRLIYFSYDVKMKEKGDIPEGYSVSREKKERFSLILESASTNQTSMYLCASSFGTGTEQFFGPGTRLTVL.

This chain connects TRBV18 to TRBJ1-3; no clear D. This CDR3 has 15 residues. The germline V gene has CDR1 KGHSH and CDR2 LQKENI. Trimming left V 0 bases short and J 10 bases short, with 16 bases between. The CDR3 bases are TGTGCCAGCTCACCACCATTGGGTATCTCTAGTACCATATATTTT. Translating gives CASSPPLGISSTIYF.

Here the CDR3 reads CASSLASPSGGASYNSPLHF. CDR3 nucleotide sequence: TGTGCCAGCAGCTTAGCGTCACCCTCAGGAGGGGCCTCCTATAATTCACCCCTCCACTTT. The gene calls are TRBV7-2 and TRBJ1-6, with D possibly TRBD1 on 5 matching bases. Germline CDR1 and CDR2: SGHTA and FQGNSA. The CDR3 loop spans 20 amino acids. Trimming pared 0 bases from V and 0 bases from J, leaving 18 bases between.

The chain is built from TRBV5-1 and TRBJ2-5, with D possibly TRBD1 on 6 matching bases. Germline CDR1 SGHRS, CDR2 YFSETQ. The CDR3 length is 15 residues. Between the trimmed V and J ends, which lost 5 bases and 0 bases, there was a span of 14 bases. The CDR3 loop reads CASSQDRPYQETQYF. The CDR3 nucleotides read TGCGCCAGCAGTCAGGACAGACCGTACCAAGAGACCCAGTACTTC.

The chain uses TRBV28 and TRBJ1-4; D remains ambiguous. CDR1 and CDR2 (germline): MDHEN, SYDVKM. The germline V and J ends were trimmed by 7 bases and 3 bases, with 9 bases remaining between them. This CDR3 has 13 residues. This CDR3 reads CASNRGANEKLFF. For the CDR3, the DNA is TGTGCCAGCAATCGTGGGGCTAATGAAAAACTGTTTTTT.

This clone was counted a few times. V usage is TRBV11-2 and J usage is TRBJ1-1; 7 bases agree with TRBD1. With 0 bases clipped from V and 3 bases from J, the junction kept 19 bases outside the gene matches. The CDR3 loop spans 20 amino acids. Germline V lookup: CDR1 SGHAT, CDR2 FQNNGV. Written as DNA, the CDR3 is TGTGCCAGCAGCTTAGAGACGCCGAGACCAGTGACAGGGCCTGACACTGAAGCTTTCTTT. It is translated as CASSLETPRPVTGPDTEAFF.

The chain is built from TRBV14 and TRBJ1-2, with 7 bases identical to TRBD1. With 3 bases clipped from V and 8 bases from J, the junction kept 3 bases outside the gene matches. Germline CDR1 is SGHDN and CDR2 is FVKESK. This CDR3 has 12 residues. CDR3 nucleotide sequence: TGTGCCAGCAGCCATGACAGGGCCGGCTACACCTTC. It encodes CASSHDRAGYTF.

This rearrangement joins TRBV5-1 to TRBJ1-2; the D is unclear. The germline CDR1 and CDR2 sequences are SGHRS and YFSETQ. This CDR3 spans 15 amino acids. V lost 0 bases to trimming and J lost 3 bases, with 12 bases between them. CDR3 sequence: CASSLDGVSDYGYTF. DNA of the CDR3: TGCGCCAGCAGCTTGGACGGCGTTTCCGACTATGGCTACACCTTC.

This chain uses TRBV6-5 with TRBJ2-7; D gene ambiguous. Trimming shortened V by 6 bases and J by 2 bases, and 8 bases separated the two germline ends. CDR1 and CDR2 (germline): MNHEY, SVGAGI. This CDR3 spans 12 amino acids. The CDR3 sequence: CASRAMAYEQYV. The CDR3 coding sequence is TGTGCCAGCAGGGCAATGGCCTACGAGCAGTACGTC.

The chain links TRBV5-4 to TRBJ1-2; TRBD1 might be the D (5 bases). Trimming pared 3 bases from V and 8 bases from J, leaving 17 bases between. This CDR3 is 14 amino acids long. Per the germline V gene, CDR1 is SGHNT and CDR2 is YYREEE (reference sequence). The CDR3 coding sequence is TGTGCCAGCAGCTGGGAAAGTTGGGACGTCGGCTACACCTTC. Its translation is CASSWESWDVGYTF.